This note documents a single T cell receptor beta chain sequence. What it binds is not known. Trimming left V 2 bases short and J 4 bases short, with 8 bases between. The CDR3 has 13 amino acids. CDR1 and CDR2 (germline): MNHEY, SMNVEV (reference sequence). The PCR was carried out with 60 Vbeta primers and 13 Jbeta primers. The authors' processing: Unique TCR beta chains numbered about 79 million in a later analysis, with about 9.9 million shared. The method was immunoSEQ multiplex PCR; TCRdb's version includes in-frame clones alone and lacks a portion of them. V, J and clone size derive from that table, while D and trimming were established from the DNA sequence. The data contain approximately 100,000 clones, about 62% of them seen just once; the ten biggest clones take up roughly 3.9%. Although they were nominally healthy when sampled, donors likely had unrecorded immune exposures. This record comes from a study of cytomegalovirus exposure and HLA in healthy donors. Study summary: Roughly 180 million T cells yielded approximately 100 million unique TCR beta sequences, as an earlier analysis found.

General study results and limits: TRBV6-2, TRBV6-3 and other indistinguishable V segments were excluded.

This chain uses TRBV27 with TRBJ1-1, with D perhaps TRBD1 (5 bases). Sequencing input: PBMCs. The TCR comes from a man aged 25-45 years in good health and CMV-seronegative. DNA for the CDR3: TGTGCCAGCAGTTTAGGCAGGGCCACTGAAGCTTTCTTT. Translating it yields CASSLGRATEAFF.